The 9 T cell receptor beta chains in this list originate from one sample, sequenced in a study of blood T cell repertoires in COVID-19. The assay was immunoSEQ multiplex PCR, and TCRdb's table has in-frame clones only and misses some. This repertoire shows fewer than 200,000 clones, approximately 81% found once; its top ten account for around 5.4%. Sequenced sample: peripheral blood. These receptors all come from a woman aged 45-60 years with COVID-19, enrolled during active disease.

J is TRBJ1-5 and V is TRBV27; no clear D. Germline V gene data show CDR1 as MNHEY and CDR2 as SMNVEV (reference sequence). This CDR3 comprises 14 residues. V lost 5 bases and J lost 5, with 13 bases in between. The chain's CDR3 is CASSRYEAHQPQHF. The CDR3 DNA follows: TGTGCCAGCAGTCGCTATGAGGCCCATCAGCCCCAGCATTTT.

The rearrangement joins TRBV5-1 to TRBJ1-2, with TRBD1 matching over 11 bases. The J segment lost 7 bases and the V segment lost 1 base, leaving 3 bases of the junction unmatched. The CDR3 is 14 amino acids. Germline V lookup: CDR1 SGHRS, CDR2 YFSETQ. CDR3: CASSLSGTGGGYTF. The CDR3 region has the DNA TGCGCCAGCAGCTTGAGTGGGACAGGGGGTGGCTACACCTTC. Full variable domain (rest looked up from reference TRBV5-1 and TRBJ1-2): KAGVTQTPRYLIKTRGQQVTLSCSPISGHRSVSWYQQTPGQGLQFLFEYFSETQRNKGNFPGRFSGRQFSNSRSEMNVSTLELGDSALYLCASSLSGTGGGYTFGSGTRLTVV.

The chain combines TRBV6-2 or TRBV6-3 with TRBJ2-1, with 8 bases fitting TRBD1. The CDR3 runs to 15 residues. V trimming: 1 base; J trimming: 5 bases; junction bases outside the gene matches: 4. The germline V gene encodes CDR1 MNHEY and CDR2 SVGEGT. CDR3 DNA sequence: TGTGCCAGCAGTTACTTCGGACAGGGCGACAATGAGCAGTTCTTC. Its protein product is CASSYFGQGDNEQFF.

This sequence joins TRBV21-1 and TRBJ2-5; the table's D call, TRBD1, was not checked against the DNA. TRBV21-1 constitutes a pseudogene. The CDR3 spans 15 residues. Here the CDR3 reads CASSKVGTGGETQYF. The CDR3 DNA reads TGTGCCAGCAGCAAAGTGGGGACAGGAGGAGAGACCCAGTACTTC.

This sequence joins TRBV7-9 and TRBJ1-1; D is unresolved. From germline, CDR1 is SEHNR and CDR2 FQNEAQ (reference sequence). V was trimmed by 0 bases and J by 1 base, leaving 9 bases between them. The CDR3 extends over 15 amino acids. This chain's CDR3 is CASSLAYSQNTEAFF. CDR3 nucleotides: TGTGCCAGCAGCTTAGCTTACTCGCAGAACACTGAAGCTTTCTTT.

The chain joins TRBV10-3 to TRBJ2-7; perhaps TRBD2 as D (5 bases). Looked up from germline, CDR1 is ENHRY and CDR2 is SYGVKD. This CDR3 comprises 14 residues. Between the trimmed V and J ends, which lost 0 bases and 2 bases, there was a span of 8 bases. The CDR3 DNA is TGTGCCATCAGTGAGTCGGGGAGAACCTACGAGCAGTACTTC. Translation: CAISESGRTYEQYF.

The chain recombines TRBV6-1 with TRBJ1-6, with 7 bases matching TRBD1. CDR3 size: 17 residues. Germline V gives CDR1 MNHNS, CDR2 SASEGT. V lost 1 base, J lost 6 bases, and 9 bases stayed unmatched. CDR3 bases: TGTGCCAGCAGTGAAGGAATAGGGACAGATGGTAATTCACCCCTCCACTTT. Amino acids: CASSEGIGTDGNSPLHF.

This CDR3 reads CAWSVGGTEAFF. CDR3 sequence (DNA): TGTGCCTGGAGTGTAGGCGGAACTGAAGCTTTCTTT. J is TRBJ1-1 and V is TRBV30; D is undetermined. CDR1 and CDR2 from the germline V gene are GTSNPN and SVGIG (reference sequence). V shed 0 bases and J shed 5 bases, with 7 bases lying between them. The CDR3 is 12 amino acids.

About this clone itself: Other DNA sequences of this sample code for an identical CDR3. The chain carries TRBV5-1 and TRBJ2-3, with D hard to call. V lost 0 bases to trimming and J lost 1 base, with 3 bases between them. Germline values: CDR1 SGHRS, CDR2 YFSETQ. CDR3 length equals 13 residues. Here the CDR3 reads CASSLAGTDTQYF. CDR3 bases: TGCGCCAGCAGCTTGGCCGGCACAGATACGCAGTATTTT.